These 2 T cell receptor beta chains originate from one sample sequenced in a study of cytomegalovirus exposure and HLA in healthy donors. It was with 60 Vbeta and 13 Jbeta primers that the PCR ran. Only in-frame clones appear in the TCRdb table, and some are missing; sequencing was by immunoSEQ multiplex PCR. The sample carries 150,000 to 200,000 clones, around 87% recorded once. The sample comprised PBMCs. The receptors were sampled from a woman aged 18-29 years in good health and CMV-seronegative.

The chain's CDR3 is CSVAPRLSNYGYTF. Here the CDR3 DNA reads TGCAGCGTGGCCCCGCGGCTGTCTAACTATGGCTACACCTTC. V is TRBV29-1 and J is TRBJ1-2, with D unresolved. The CDR3 sequence is 14 residues long. The germline V gene encodes CDR1 SQVTM and CDR2 ANQGSEA. Deletions cut 6 bases from V and 0 bases from J, with 14 bases between.

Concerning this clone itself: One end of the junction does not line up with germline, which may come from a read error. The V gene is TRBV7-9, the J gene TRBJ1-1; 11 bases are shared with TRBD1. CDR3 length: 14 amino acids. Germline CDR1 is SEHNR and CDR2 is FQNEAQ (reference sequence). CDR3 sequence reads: CSSSGGQGAAEAFF. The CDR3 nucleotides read TGTTCCAGCAGTGGCGGACAGGGGGCGGCTGAAGCTTTCTTT.